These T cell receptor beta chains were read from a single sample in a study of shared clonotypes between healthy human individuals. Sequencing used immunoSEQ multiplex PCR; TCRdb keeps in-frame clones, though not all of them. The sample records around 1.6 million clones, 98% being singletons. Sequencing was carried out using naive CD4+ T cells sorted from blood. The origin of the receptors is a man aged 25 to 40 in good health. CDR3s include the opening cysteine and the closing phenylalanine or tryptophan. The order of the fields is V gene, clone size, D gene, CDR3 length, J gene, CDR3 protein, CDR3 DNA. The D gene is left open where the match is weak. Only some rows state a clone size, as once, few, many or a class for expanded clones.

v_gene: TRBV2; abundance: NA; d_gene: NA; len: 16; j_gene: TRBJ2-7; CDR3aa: CASSFPTGSLNYEQYF; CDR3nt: TGTGCCAGCAGTTTCCCAACAGGTTCCTTAAACTACGAGCAGTACTTC
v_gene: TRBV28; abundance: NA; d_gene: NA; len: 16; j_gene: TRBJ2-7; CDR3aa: CASTRGLSGPPYEQYF; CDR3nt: TGTGCCAGCACCCGAGGCCTGTCGGGACCGCCTTACGAGCAGTACTTC
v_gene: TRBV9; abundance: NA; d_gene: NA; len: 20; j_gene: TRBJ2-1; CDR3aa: CASSVDPLAGTGLSYNEQFF; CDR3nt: TGTGCCAGCAGCGTCGACCCCCTGGCCGGAACGGGCCTCTCCTACAATGAGCAGTTCTTC
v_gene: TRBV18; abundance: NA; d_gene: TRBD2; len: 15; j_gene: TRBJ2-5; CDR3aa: CASSLTSATQETQYF; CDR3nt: TGTGCCAGCTCACTTACTAGCGCCACGCAAGAGACCCAGTACTTC
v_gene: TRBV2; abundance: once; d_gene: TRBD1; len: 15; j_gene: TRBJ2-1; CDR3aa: CASRDRDSGYNEQFF; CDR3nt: TGTGCCAGCAGGGACCGGGACAGTGGCTACAATGAGCAGTTCTTC
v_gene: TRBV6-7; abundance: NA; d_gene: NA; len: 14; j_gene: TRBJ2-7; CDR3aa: CASSSQLSWLEQYF; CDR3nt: TGTGCCAGCAGCTCCCAGTTATCGTGGCTCGAGCAGTACTTC
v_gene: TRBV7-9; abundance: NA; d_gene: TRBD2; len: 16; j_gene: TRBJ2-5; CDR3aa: CASSFPTSGRSETQYF; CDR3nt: TGTGCCAGCAGCTTCCCGACTAGCGGGAGATCAGAGACCCAGTACTTC
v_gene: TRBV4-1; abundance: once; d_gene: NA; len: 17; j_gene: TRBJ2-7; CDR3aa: CASSQERKGPFGYEQYF; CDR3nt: TGCGCCAGCAGCCAAGAAAGGAAGGGGCCCTTTGGGTACGAGCAGTACTTC
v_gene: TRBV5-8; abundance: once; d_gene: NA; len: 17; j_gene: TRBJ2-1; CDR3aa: CASSLGNLAGIYNEQFF; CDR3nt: TGTGCCAGCAGCTTGGGAAACCTTGCGGGAATCTACAATGAGCAGTTCTTC
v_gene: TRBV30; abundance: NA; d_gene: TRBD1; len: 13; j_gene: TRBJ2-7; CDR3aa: CAWGTGGTYEQYF; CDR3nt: TGTGCCTGGGGGACAGGGGGAACCTACGAGCAGTACTTC
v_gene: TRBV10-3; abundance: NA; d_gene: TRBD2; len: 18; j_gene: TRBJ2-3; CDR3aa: CAISDAPGTSGVEDTQYF; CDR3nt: TGTGCCATCAGTGATGCTCCCGGGACTAGCGGGGTGGAGGATACGCAGTATTTT
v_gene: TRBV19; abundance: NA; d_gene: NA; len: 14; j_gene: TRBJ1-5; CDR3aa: CASSKTMAGQPQHF; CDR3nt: TGTGCCAGTAGCAAAACAATGGCGGGCCAGCCCCAGCATTTT
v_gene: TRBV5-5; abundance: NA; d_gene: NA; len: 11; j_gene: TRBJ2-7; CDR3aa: CASSLQYEQYF; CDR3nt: TGTGCCAGCAGCTTGCAGTACGAGCAGTACTTC
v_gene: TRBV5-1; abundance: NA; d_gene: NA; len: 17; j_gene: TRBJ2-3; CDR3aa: CASSLIGQFRSTDTQYF; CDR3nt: TGCGCCAGCAGCTTGATCGGACAGTTTCGAAGCACAGATACGCAGTATTTT
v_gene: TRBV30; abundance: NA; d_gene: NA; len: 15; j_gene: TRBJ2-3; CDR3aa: CAWSTGTTTTDTQYF; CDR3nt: TGTGCCTGGAGTACAGGGACTACTACCACAGATACGCAGTATTTT
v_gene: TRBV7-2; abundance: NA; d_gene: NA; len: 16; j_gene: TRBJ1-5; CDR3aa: CASSLGTGPGGQPQHF; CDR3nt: TGTGCCAGCAGCTTGGGAACTGGACCGGGAGGACAGCCCCAGCATTTT
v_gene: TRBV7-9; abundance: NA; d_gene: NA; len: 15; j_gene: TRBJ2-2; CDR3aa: CASSLGRTRIGELFF; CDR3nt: TGTGCCAGCAGCTTAGGCCGGACGAGGATCGGGGAGCTGTTTTTT
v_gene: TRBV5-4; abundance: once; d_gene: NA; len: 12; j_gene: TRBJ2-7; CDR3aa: CASSLVVGEQYF; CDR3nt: TGTGCCAGCAGCTTGGTGGTGGGCGAGCAGTACTTC
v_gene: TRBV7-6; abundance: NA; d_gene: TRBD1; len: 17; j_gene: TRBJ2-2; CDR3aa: CASSLGSGRGGHGELFF; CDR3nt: TGTGCCAGCAGCTTAGGGTCAGGTCGAGGGGGCCACGGGGAGCTGTTTTTT
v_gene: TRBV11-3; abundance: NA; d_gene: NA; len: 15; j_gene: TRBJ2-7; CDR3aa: CASSQNRTRWWEQYF; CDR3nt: TGTGCCAGCAGCCAGAACCGGACAAGATGGTGGGAGCAGTACTTC
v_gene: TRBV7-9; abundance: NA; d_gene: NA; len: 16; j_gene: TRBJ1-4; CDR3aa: CASSLDSGATNEKLFF; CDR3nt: TGTGCCAGCAGCTTAGACAGCGGAGCAACTAATGAAAAACTGTTTTTT
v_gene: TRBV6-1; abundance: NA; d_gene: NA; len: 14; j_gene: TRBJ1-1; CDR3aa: CASSERPGNTEAFF; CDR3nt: TGTGCCAGCAGTGAACGCCCAGGGAACACTGAAGCTTTCTTT
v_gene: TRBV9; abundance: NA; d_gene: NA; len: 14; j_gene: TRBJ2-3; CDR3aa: CASSVQTSTDTQYF; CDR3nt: TGTGCCAGCAGCGTTCAAACTAGCACAGATACGCAGTATTTT
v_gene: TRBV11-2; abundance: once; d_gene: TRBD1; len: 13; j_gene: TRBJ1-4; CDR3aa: CASSESRDRGLFF; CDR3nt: TGTGCCAGCAGCGAGTCCCGGGACAGAGGACTGTTTTTT
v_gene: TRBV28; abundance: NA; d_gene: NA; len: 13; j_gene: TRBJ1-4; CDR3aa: CASSLGLGGKLFF; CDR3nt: TGTGCCAGCAGTTTGGGGTTGGGTGGAAAACTGTTTTTT
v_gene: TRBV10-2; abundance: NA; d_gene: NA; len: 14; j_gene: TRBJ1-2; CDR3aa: CASQPGHLIYGYTF; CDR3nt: TGCGCCAGTCAGCCGGGACACTTGATCTATGGCTACACCTTC
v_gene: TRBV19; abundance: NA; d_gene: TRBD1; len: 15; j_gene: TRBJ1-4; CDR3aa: CATLPRDREVEKLFF; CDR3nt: TGTGCCACCCTTCCCCGGGACAGGGAGGTGGAAAAACTGTTTTTT
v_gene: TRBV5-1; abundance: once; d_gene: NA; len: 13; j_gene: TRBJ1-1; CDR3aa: CASSLFGNTEAFF; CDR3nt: TGCGCCAGCAGCTTGTTCGGAAACACTGAAGCTTTCTTT